This TCR beta chain was documented in a study of CD8+ T cells in alopecia areata. CDR3 length: 18 amino acids. Trimming shortened V by 0 bases and J by 4 bases, and 20 bases separated the two germline ends. Germline CDR1 SGHRS, CDR2 YFSETQ. TCR sequencing used cDNA made by reverse transcription of extracted RNA. Measured with immunoSEQ multiplex PCR; TCRdb has only the in-frame clones, and not every one. This table has 150,000 or so clones, 87% appearing once. This clone has just one count. The chain recombines TRBV5-1 with TRBJ2-1; D is possibly TRBD1 (6 bases). Source: CD8+ T cells sorted from blood, taken at week 0. The sequence was obtained from a human donor with alopecia areata. CDR3 protein: CASSLVGASGSRYNEQFF. For the CDR3, the DNA is TGCGCCAGCAGCTTGGTGGGGGCAAGTGGGAGTCGGTACAATGAGCAGTTCTTC.